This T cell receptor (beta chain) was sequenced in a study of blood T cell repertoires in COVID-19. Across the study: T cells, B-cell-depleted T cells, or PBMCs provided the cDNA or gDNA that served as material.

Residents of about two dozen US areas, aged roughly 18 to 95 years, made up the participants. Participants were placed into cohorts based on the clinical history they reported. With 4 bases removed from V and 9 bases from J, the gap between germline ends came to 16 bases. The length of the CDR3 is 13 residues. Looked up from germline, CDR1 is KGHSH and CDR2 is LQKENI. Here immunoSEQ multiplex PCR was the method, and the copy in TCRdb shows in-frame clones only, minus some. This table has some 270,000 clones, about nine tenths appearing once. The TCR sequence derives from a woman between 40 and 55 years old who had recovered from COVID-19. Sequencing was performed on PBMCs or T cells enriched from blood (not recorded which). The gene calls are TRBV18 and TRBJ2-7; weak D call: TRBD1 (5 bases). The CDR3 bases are TGTGCCAGCTCACTTGGACACGAGTTAGGGCAGTACTTC. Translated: CASSLGHELGQYF.